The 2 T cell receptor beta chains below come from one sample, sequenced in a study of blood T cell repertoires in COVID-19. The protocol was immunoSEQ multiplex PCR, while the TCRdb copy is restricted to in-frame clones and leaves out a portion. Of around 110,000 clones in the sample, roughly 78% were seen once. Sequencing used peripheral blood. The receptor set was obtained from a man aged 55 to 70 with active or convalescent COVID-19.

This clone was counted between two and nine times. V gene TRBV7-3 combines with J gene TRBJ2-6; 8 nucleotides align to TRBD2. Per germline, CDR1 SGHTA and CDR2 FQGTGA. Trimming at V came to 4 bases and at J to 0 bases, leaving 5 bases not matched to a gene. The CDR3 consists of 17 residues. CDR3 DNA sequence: TGTGCCAGCAGCTCACGGGGGGGCCCCTCTGGGGCCAACGTCCTGACTTTC. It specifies CASSSRGGPSGANVLTF.

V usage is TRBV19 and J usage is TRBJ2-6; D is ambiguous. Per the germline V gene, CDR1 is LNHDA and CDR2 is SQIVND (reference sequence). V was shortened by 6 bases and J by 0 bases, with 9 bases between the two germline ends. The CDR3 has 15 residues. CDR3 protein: CASSLPYSGANVLTF. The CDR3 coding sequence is TGTGCCAGTAGCCTACCCTACTCTGGGGCCAACGTCCTGACTTTC.